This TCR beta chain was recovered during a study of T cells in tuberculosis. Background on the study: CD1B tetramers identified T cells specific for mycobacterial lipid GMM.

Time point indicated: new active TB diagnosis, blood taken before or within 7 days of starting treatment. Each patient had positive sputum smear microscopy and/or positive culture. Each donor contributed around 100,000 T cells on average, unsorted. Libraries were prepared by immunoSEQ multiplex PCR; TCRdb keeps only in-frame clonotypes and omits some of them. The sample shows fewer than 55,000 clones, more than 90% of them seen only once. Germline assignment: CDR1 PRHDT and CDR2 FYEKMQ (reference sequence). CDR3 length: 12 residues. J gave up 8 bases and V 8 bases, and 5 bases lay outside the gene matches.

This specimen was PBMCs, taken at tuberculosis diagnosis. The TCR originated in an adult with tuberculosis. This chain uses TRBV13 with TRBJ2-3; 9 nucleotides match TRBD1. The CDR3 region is CASRTGEGTQYF. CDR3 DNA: TGTGCCAGCCGGACAGGGGAAGGTACGCAGTATTTT.